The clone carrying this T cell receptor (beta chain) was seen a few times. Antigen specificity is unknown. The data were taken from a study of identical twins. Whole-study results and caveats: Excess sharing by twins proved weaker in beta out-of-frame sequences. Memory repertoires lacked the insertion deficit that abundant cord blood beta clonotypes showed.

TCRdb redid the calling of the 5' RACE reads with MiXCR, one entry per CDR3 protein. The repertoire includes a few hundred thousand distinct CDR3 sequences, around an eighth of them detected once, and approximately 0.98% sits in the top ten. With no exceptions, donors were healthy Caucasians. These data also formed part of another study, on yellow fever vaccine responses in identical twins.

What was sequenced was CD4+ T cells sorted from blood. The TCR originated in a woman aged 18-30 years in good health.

The CDR3 here is CASRPSTSTDTQYF. CDR3 nucleotide sequence: TGCGCCAGCCGCCCCAGCACTAGCACAGATACGCAGTATTTT. This chain connects TRBV5-1 to TRBJ2-3; D gene ambiguous. Germline-derived CDR1 and CDR2 are SGHRS and YFSETQ. There are 14 residues in the CDR3. The V and J ends lost 7 bases and 0 bases respectively, with 12 bases between them.